Following are 10 T cell receptor beta chains from one sample sequenced in a study of spatial heterogeneity in lung cancer. Broader study findings: It was found that expanded intratumoral alpha and beta TCR counts tracked tumor mutation counts.

Antigens of these TCRs are unknown. The time point is: sample taken at primary tumor resection. TCRdb re-analysed the 5' RACE reads in MiXCR, keeping a single row per CDR3 protein. The sample consists of fewer than 600 distinct CDR3 sequences, about a quarter of them appearing once. Source: lung tumor tissue, taken at surgery. Receptors originate from a female donor with early-stage non-small cell lung cancer.

There are a few counts of this clonotype. The library was designed around alpha chains, so this beta chain is a stray read whose abundance carries little weight. V and J are TRBV14 and TRBJ2-5; D not resolved. This CDR3 spans 14 amino acids. Germline V CDR1 and CDR2: SGHDN, FVKESK. Trimming removed 1 base at V and 5 bases at J, with 11 bases between. DNA of the CDR3: TGTGCCAGCAGCCAAGTTCGACGGTTGGAGACCCAGTACTTC. It codes for CASSQVRRLETQYF.

Regarding this clonotype: This beta chain slipped into a library made for alpha chains as a stray read, so its size is not meaningful. The rearrangement joins TRBV10-2 to TRBJ2-3; D call uncertain. Germline lookup yields CDR1 WSHSY and CDR2 SAAADI. Deletions cut 2 bases from V and 2 bases from J, with 8 bases between. The CDR3 contains 14 residues. CDR3 loop: CASSEARYTDTQYF. CDR3 bases: TGCGCCAGCAGTGAGGCCAGGTACACAGATACGCAGTATTTT.

In regard to this clonotype: This beta chain came through as a stray read in a library set up for alpha chains, and its size says little. The CDR3 bases are TGTGCCATCAGGGATGGGGGGGCAGATACGCAGTATTTT. Protein product: CAIRDGGADTQYF. The chain recombines TRBV10-3 with TRBJ2-3, with TRBD2 identical over 7 bases. Germline CDR1 is ENHRY and CDR2 is SYGVKD. V lost 6 bases and J lost 4; bases outside the gene matches: 4. This CDR3 comprises 13 residues.

A single count supports this clonotype. This beta chain lies outside the target of a library built for alpha chains; its clone size means little. The chain has TRBV2 and TRBJ2-1; D unclear. This CDR3 contains 11 residues. The germline V gene encodes CDR1 SNHLY and CDR2 FYNNEI. V gave up 6 bases and J gave up 9 bases, with 9 bases separating them. CDR3 loop: CASREYPEQFF. In DNA, the CDR3 is TGTGCCAGCAGGGAGTATCCTGAGCAGTTCTTC.

About this clonotype itself: This beta chain is an unintended read in a library built for alpha chains; its size means little. The chain employs TRBV7-2 and TRBJ2-7; 10 bases line up with TRBD2. Germline CDR1 reads SGHTA; CDR2 reads FQGNSA. The CDR3 is 14 residues long. V shed 3 bases and J 2 bases; nucleotides not matched to a gene: 1. The CDR3 DNA sequence: TGTGCCAGCAGCTTGGGACTAGCGACCTACGAGCAGTACTTC. Amino acids: CASSLGLATYEQYF.

On this clonotype itself: This beta chain is a stray sequence in a library constructed for alpha chains; its clone size is not meaningful. This chain uses TRBV12-3 or TRBV12-4 with TRBJ2-5, with D possibly TRBD2 on 6 matching bases. V dropped 5 bases and J dropped 2 bases, with 15 bases sitting between them. This CDR3 spans 15 amino acids. CDR3 amino acids: CASSPRGGGQETQYF. As DNA, the CDR3 is TGTGCCAGCAGTCCCCGGGGTGGAGGGCAAGAGACCCAGTACTTC.

Comment on this clonotype: This beta chain turned up in a library designed for alpha chains; as an off-target read, its abundance says little. The DNA for the CDR3 is TGTGCCAGTAGTATAATGCAGGGGGCCTCCTACGAGCAGTACTTC. This gives the protein CASSIMQGASYEQYF. The V and J genes are TRBV19 and TRBJ2-7; TRBD1 agrees at 8 bases. Per germline, CDR1 LNHDA and CDR2 SQIVND (reference sequence). The CDR3 has 15 residues. V lost 2 bases and J lost 0; bases outside the gene matches: 3.

This clonotype was counted a few times. This beta chain is an off-target read within a library intended for alpha chains, so its frequency means little. The chain employs TRBV7-2 and TRBJ2-5, with 8 bases identical to TRBD2. In germline, CDR1 is SGHTA, CDR2 FQGNSA. This CDR3 is 14 amino acids long. Trimming cost V 5 bases and J 3 bases; bases outside gene matches: 5. CDR3 loop: CASSPAGAKETQYF. The CDR3 bases are TGTGCCAGCAGCCCAGCGGGGGCTAAAGAGACCCAGTACTTC. Based on the CDR3 plus reference TRBV7-2 and TRBJ2-5, the full variable domain is GAGVSQSPSNKVTEKGKDVELRCDPISGHTALYWYRQSLGQGLEFLIYFQGNSAPDKSGLPSDRFSAERTGGSVSTLTIQRTQQEDSAVYLCASSPAGAKETQYFGPGTRLLVL.

This clonotype appeared a few times. The library was prepared for alpha chains; this beta chain is a stray read, so its frequency means little. The J gene is TRBJ2-6, the V gene TRBV6-1; no clear D gene. CDR1 MNHNS and CDR2 SASEGT come from the germline V gene. This CDR3 has 14 amino acids. The V and J ends lost 2 bases and 2 bases respectively, with 4 bases between them. CDR3 protein: CASSESAGANVLTF. DNA of the CDR3: TGTGCCAGCAGTGAATCCGCTGGGGCCAACGTCCTGACTTTC.

This clonotype appeared a single time. This beta chain is a stray read from a library made for alpha chains; its abundance is not meaningful. The V gene is TRBV12-3 or TRBV12-4, the J gene TRBJ2-3, with TRBD2 as a possible D gene (5 bases). Deletions cut 6 bases from V and 2 bases from J, with 12 bases between. The CDR3 spans 14 residues. The CDR3 sequence is CASRKRFITDTQYF. The CDR3 DNA reads as TGTGCCAGCAGGAAGCGGTTCATCACAGATACGCAGTATTTT.